This is a list of T cell receptor beta chains from one sample in a study of T-cell memory formation after mild COVID-19. Each CDR3 protein is one row after TCRdb ran MiXCR on the 5' RACE reads. The sample has about 170,000 distinct CDR3 sequences, 10% to 15% seen once; the top ten hold approximately 3.4%. Material for sequencing was PBMCs or a T cell subset sorted from them (not recorded which). Receptor source: a man aged 18 to 29 who had mild COVID-19 (a few samples of this study predate the infection). Cell type and time point are not known. CDR3s include the opening cysteine and the closing phenylalanine or tryptophan. D genes are given only for firm matches. The size of a clone is reported for some rows only, either as once, few or many, or as a class for expanded clones.

d_call | clone_size | j_call | v_call | cdr3_aa | cdr3_nt
NA | few | TRBJ2-2 | TRBV4-1 | CASSRGTAGVNTGELFF | TGCGCCAGCAGCCGCGGGACAGCGGGTGTTAACACCGGGGAGCTGTTTTTT
NA | NA | TRBJ1-1 | TRBV5-1 | CASSLEGMNTEAFF | TGCGCCAGCAGCTTGGAAGGCATGAACACTGAAGCTTTCTTT
NA | few | TRBJ2-5 | TRBV9 | CASSYRSGETQYF | TGTGCCAGCAGCTACCGTTCAGGCGAGACCCAGTACTTC
NA | NA | TRBJ1-2 | TRBV5-5 | CASSLLRDKNYGYTF | TGTGCCAGCAGCTTGCTCCGGGACAAGAACTATGGCTACACCTTC
TRBD1 | few | TRBJ1-6 | TRBV10-3 | CAISESVGQGSPLHF | TGTGCCATCAGTGAGTCAGTGGGACAGGGATCACCCCTCCACTTT
NA | few | TRBJ2-7 | TRBV27 | CASSRWTRSGYEQYF | TGTGCCAGCAGTCGATGGACTCGAAGCGGCTACGAGCAGTACTTC
NA | NA | TRBJ1-6 | TRBV6-6 | CASNVQGRNSPLHF | TGTGCCAGCAACGTGCAGGGGAGAAATTCACCCCTCCACTTT
TRBD1 | few | TRBJ1-5 | TRBV3-1 | CASSQGFGTGDNNQPQHF | TGTGCCAGCAGCCAAGGATTTGGGACAGGGGATAACAATCAGCCCCAGCATTTT
TRBD2 | few | TRBJ2-2 | TRBV11-1 | CASSSSWTSGGRLFF | TGTGCCAGCAGCTCAAGTTGGACTAGCGGGGGGCGGCTGTTTTTT
NA | NA | TRBJ1-1 | TRBV7-8 | CASSLVWNPNTEAFF | TGTGCCAGCAGCTTAGTATGGAACCCGAACACTGAAGCTTTCTTT
NA | NA | TRBJ2-6 | TRBV4-3 | CASSQVWATGANVLTF | TGCGCCAGCAGCCAAGTCTGGGCAACTGGGGCCAACGTCCTGACTTTC
NA | once | TRBJ1-1 | TRBV5-1 | CASSPGLEYTEAFF | TGCGCCAGCAGTCCTGGACTGGAGTACACTGAAGCTTTCTTT
NA | NA | TRBJ1-1 | TRBV12-3/TRBV12-4 | CASRPTRITEAFF | TGTGCCAGCAGACCGACACGAATAACTGAAGCTTTCTTT
NA | NA | TRBJ1-1 | TRBV7-2 | CASSSLTNTFF | TGTGCCAGCAGCTCCCTGACAAACACATTCTTT
NA | few | TRBJ1-4 | TRBV15 | CATSREGGEKLFF | TGTGCCACCAGCAGAGAAGGGGGGGAAAAACTGTTTTTT
TRBD1 | NA | TRBJ2-1 | TRBV4-1 | CASSQDREDRYHNEQFF | TGCGCCAGCAGCCAAGATCGCGAGGACAGGTATCATAATGAGCAGTTCTTC
NA | few | TRBJ2-2 | TRBV5-5 | CASSRLGVHGELFF | TGTGCCAGCAGCCGGCTCGGGGTTCACGGGGAGCTGTTTTTT
TRBD1 | NA | TRBJ1-2 | TRBV6-1 | CASSADRTRYGYTF | TGTGCCAGCAGCGCGGACAGGACCCGATATGGCTACACCTTC
NA | NA | TRBJ2-7 | TRBV7-9 | CAISRVVGGEQYF | TGTGCCATCTCGAGGGTGGTCGGCGGCGAGCAGTACTTC
TRBD2 | NA | TRBJ2-5 | TRBV6-7 | CASNGLAAETQYF | TGTGCCAGTAACGGACTAGCGGCAGAGACCCAGTACTTC
NA | few | TRBJ2-5 | TRBV29-1 | CSGGAGETQYF | TGCAGCGGGGGAGCCGGGGAGACCCAGTACTTC
NA | NA | TRBJ2-5 | TRBV20-1 | CSALETQYF | TGCAGTGCTTTAGAGACCCAGTACTTC
NA | NA | TRBJ1-4 | TRBV5-1 | CASSLGGTQREKLFF | TGCGCCAGCAGCTTGGGAGGGACCCAGCGGGAAAAACTGTTTTTT
TRBD2 | NA | TRBJ2-5 | TRBV12-3/TRBV12-4 | CASSLGLAGAETQYF | TGTGCCAGCAGTTTAGGGCTAGCGGGTGCAGAGACCCAGTACTTC
NA | NA | TRBJ2-3 | TRBV7-8 | CASSLLRGRLTDTQYF | TGTGCCAGCAGCTTATTACGGGGGCGGCTCACAGATACGCAGTATTTT
NA | few | TRBJ1-2 | TRBV18 | CASSPPEGWTYGYTF | TGTGCCAGCTCACCACCTGAAGGTTGGACCTATGGCTACACCTTC
NA | few | TRBJ1-5 | TRBV18 | CASSLAVSSNQPQHF | TGTGCCAGCTCACTCGCTGTGAGTAGCAATCAGCCCCAGCATTTT
NA | NA | TRBJ1-1 | TRBV20-1 | CSASKGLTEAFF | TGCAGTGCTAGTAAGGGCCTCACTGAAGCTTTCTTT
TRBD1 | NA | TRBJ2-7 | TRBV5-6 | CASSHRGFTYEQYF | TGTGCCAGCAGCCACAGGGGATTCACCTACGAGCAGTACTTC
NA | NA | TRBJ2-5 | TRBV9 | CASSLQDQETQYF | TGTGCCAGCAGCCTTCAGGATCAAGAGACCCAGTACTTC
TRBD1 | few | TRBJ2-4 | TRBV24-1 | CATSDARGPLNIQYF | TGTGCCACCAGTGATGCCAGGGGGCCCCTGAACATTCAGTACTTC
TRBD1 | NA | TRBJ2-5 | TRBV5-1 | CASSTGQPQETQYF | TGCGCCAGCAGCACGGGACAGCCACAAGAGACCCAGTACTTC
NA | NA | TRBJ2-4 | TRBV7-9 | CASSSPLNIQYF | TGTGCCAGCAGCTCCCCCCTAAACATTCAGTACTTC
NA | NA | TRBJ2-5 | TRBV5-1 | CASSRDPLGETQYF | TGCGCCAGCAGCCGGGACCCCTTAGGAGAGACCCAGTACTTC
NA | few | TRBJ2-7 | TRBV2 | CASTPTRDEQYF | TGTGCCAGCACTCCAACCCGGGACGAGCAGTACTTC
NA | NA | TRBJ1-1 | TRBV2 | CASSVGGANTEAFF | TGTGCCAGCAGTGTAGGAGGGGCGAACACTGAAGCTTTCTTT
TRBD1 | NA | TRBJ1-2 | TRBV12-3/TRBV12-4 | CATGNRGRGYTF | TGTGCCACAGGCAACAGGGGACGTGGCTACACCTTC
TRBD2 | NA | TRBJ2-7 | TRBV20-1 | CSARDRKAGTTYEQYF | TGCAGTGCTAGAGATAGAAAAGCGGGGACCACCTACGAGCAGTACTTC
TRBD1 | few | TRBJ1-5 | TRBV20-1 | CSATRQGFQPQHF | TGCAGTGCTACAAGACAGGGTTTTCAGCCCCAGCATTTT
TRBD1 | NA | TRBJ2-7 | TRBV5-5 | CASSFWGTGVSYEQYF | TGTGCCAGCAGCTTTTGGGGGACAGGGGTCTCCTACGAGCAGTACTTC
NA | NA | TRBJ1-5 | TRBV5-1 | CASSLDPGSHQPQHF | TGCGCCAGCAGCTTGGACCCAGGGTCGCATCAGCCCCAGCATTTT
NA | NA | TRBJ2-2 | TRBV11-3 | CASSPTGAAANTGELFF | TGTGCCAGCAGCCCTACGGGGGCGGCAGCGAACACCGGGGAGCTGTTTTTT
NA | many | TRBJ2-4 | TRBV2 | CASSDGLAKNIQYF | TGTGCCAGCAGTGACGGACTAGCCAAAAACATTCAGTACTTC
TRBD1 | NA | TRBJ2-7 | TRBV6-5 | CASSYSTGRGIYEQYF | TGTGCCAGCAGTTACTCGACAGGGCGAGGAATCTACGAGCAGTACTTC
TRBD2 | many | TRBJ2-5 | TRBV12-3/TRBV12-4 | CASRGLGLAGAETQYF | TGTGCCAGCCGAGGCCTGGGACTAGCGGGGGCAGAGACCCAGTACTTC
TRBD1 | many | TRBJ1-2 | TRBV20-1 | CSAPPGQGVGYTF | TGCAGTGCTCCTCCGGGACAGGGGGTCGGCTACACCTTC
NA | few | TRBJ1-3 | TRBV7-9 | CASSPTGSSGNTIYF | TGTGCCAGCAGCCCGACCGGGAGCTCTGGAAACACCATATATTTT
TRBD2 | few | TRBJ2-6 | TRBV6-2/TRBV6-3 | CASTREGAGANVLTF | TGTGCCAGCACCAGGGAGGGTGCTGGGGCCAACGTCCTGACTTTC